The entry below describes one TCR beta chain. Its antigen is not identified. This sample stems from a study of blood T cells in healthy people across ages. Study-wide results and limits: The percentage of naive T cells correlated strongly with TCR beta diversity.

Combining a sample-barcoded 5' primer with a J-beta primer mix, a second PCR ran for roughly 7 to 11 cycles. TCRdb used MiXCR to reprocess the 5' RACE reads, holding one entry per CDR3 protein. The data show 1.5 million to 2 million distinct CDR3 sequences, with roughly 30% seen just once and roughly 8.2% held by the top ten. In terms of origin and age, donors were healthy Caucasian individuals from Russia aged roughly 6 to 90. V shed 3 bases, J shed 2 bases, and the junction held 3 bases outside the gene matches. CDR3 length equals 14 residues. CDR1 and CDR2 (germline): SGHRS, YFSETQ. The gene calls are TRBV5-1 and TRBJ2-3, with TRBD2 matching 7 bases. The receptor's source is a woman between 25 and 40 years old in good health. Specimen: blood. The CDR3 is CASSWEGTTDTQYF. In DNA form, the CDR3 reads TGCGCCAGCAGCTGGGAGGGCACCACAGATACGCAGTATTTT.